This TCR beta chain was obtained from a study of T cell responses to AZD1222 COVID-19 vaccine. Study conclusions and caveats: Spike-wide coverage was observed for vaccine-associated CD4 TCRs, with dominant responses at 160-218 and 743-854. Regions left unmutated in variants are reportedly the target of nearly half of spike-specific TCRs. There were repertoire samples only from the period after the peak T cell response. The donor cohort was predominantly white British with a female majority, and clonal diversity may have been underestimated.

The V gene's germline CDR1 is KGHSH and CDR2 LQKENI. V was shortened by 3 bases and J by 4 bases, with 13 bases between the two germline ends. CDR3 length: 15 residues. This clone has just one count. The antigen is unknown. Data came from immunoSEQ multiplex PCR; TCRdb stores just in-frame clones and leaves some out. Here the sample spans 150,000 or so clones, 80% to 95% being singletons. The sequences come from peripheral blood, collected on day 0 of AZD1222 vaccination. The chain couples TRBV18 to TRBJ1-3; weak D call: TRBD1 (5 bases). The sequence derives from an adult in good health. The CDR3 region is CASSPEGTEGNTIYF. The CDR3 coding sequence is TGTGCCAGCTCACCCGAGGGGACCGAAGGAAACACCATATATTTT.